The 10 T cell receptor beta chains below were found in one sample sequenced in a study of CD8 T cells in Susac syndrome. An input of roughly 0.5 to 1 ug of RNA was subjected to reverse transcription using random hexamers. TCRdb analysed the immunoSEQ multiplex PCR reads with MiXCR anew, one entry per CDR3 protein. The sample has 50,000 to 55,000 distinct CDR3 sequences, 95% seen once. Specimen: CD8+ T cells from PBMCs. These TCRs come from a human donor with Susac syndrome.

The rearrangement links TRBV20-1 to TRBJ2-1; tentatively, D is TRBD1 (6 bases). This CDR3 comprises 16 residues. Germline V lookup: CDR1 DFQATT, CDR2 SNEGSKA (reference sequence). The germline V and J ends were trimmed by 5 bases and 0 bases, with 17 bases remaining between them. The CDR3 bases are TGCAGTGCTCTCGGCCACAGGGACCGCTCCTACAATGAGCAGTTCTTC. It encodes CSALGHRDRSYNEQFF.

The CDR3 DNA follows: TGCGCCAGCAGTCACAAGGATCAGCCCCAGCATTTT. Its protein product is CASSHKDQPQHF. The rearrangement joins TRBV23-1 to TRBJ1-5, with unresolved D. TRBV23-1 is an open reading frame whose function is uncertain. The CDR3 has 12 residues. Trimming left V 3 bases short and J 5 bases short, with 5 bases between.

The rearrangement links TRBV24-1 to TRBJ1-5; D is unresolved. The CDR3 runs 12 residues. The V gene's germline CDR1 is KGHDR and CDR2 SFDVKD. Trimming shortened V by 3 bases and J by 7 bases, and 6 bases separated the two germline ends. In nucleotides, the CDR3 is TGTGCCACCAGTGATGGGAACCAGCCCCAGCATTTT. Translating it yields CATSDGNQPQHF.

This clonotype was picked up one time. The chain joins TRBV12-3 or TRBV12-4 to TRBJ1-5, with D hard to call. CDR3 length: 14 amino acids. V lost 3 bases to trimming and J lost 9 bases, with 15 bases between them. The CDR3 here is CASSLRRMSRPQHF. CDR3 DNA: TGTGCCAGCAGTTTGAGAAGAATGTCACGGCCCCAGCATTTT.

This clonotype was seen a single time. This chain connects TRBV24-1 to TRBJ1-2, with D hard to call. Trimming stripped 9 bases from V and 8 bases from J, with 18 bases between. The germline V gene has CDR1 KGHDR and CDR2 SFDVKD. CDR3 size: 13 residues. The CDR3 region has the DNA TGTGCCACCCCTGGGCTAGGGATAGGCGGCTACACCTTC. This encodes CATPGLGIGGYTF.

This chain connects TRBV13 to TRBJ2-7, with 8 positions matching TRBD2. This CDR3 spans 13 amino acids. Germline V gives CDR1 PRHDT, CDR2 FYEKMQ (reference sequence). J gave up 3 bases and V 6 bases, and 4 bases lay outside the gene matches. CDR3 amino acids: CASSKAGDYEQYF. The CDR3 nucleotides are TGTGCCAGCAGTAAAGCGGGGGACTACGAGCAGTACTTC.

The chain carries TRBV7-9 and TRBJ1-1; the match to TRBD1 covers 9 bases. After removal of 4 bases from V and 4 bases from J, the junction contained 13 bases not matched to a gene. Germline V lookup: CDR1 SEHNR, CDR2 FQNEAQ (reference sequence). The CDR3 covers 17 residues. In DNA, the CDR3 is TGTGCCAGCAGCTCACGTCTAAGACAGGGGGACGGCACTGAAGCTTTCTTT. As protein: CASSSRLRQGDGTEAFF.

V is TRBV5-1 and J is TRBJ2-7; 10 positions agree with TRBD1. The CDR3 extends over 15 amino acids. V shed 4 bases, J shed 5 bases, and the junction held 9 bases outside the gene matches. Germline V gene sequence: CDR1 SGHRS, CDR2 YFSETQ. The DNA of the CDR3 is TGCGCCAGCAGCGGTACCGGGACAGGGGCCGACGAGCAGTACTTC. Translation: CASSGTGTGADEQYF.

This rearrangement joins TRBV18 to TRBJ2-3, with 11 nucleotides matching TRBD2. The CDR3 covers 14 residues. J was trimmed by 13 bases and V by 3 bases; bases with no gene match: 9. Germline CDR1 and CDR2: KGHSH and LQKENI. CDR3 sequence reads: CASSPVPGLAEEYF. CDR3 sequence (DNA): TGTGCCAGCTCACCCGTACCGGGACTAGCGGAGGAGTATTTT.

The CDR3 DNA follows: TGTGCCAGCAGCAGTAGCGGGGGGGAACGGGAGACCCAGTACTTC. It is translated as CASSSSGGERETQYF. The chain recombines TRBV6-6 with TRBJ2-5; 11 bases align to TRBD2. The V gene end was trimmed by 6 bases and the J gene end by 5 bases; junction bases not matched to a gene: 8. The CDR3 loop spans 15 amino acids. CDR1 is MNHNY, CDR2 SVGAGI, per germline (reference sequence).